This T cell receptor (beta chain) appears in the sequencing data of a study of T cell responses to AZD1222 COVID-19 vaccine. With V trimmed by 5 bases and J by 4 bases, 10 bases remained unmatched. Germline values: CDR1 SGHTA, CDR2 FQGTGA. CDR3 length: 15 amino acids. Using immunoSEQ multiplex PCR, the repertoire was profiled, and TCRdb retains in-frame clones only, with some absent. Here the sample spans roughly 150,000 clones, around 93% being singletons. About this clone: The antigen is unknown.

Regarding the study as a whole: The donor group comprised mostly white British people and more females; the analysis possibly underestimated clonal diversity. Receipt of two AZD1222 doses was followed by a rise in Spike-specific TCR breadth and depth.

The sample in question was peripheral blood, obtained on day 0 of AZD1222 vaccination. The chain has TRBV7-3 and TRBJ1-1; 7 bases match TRBD1. The TCR sequence derives from an adult in good health. Here the CDR3 reads CASSPEGGWATEAFF. The CDR3 bases are TGTGCCAGCAGCCCGGAAGGGGGCTGGGCCACTGAAGCTTTCTTT.